These T cell receptor beta chains were read from a single sample in a study of blood T cell repertoires in COVID-19. TCRdb keeps only in-frame clones here, not all; method: immunoSEQ multiplex PCR. The sample includes approximately 76,000 clones, over 70% of them seen just once. Input material: peripheral blood. The receptors here all came from a man aged 80 or over with active or convalescent COVID-19. Each CDR3 is given with its conserved first and last residue. Each record gives: V gene, J gene, D gene, clone size, CDR3 DNA, CDR3 protein. The D gene is left open where the match is weak. Size is stated for part of the rows, as once, few or many counts, or as a class when the clone is expanded.

TRBV10-2	TRBJ1-3	TRBD1	-	TGCGCCAGCGCATATGGGAATCTATGGGACAGACCTTCTGGAAACACCATATATTTT	CASAYGNLWDRPSGNTIYF
TRBV14	TRBJ2-7	-	-	TGTGCCAGCAGCCAAGATCTGAGCTCCTACGAGCAGTACTTC	CASSQDLSSYEQYF
TRBV19	TRBJ2-1	TRBD1	once	TGTGCCAGTAACTCGGGACAGTCATATTACAATGAGCAGTTCTTC	CASNSGQSYYNEQFF
TRBV2	TRBJ2-7	TRBD2	-	TGTGCCAGCAGTGCCCTAGCGGGAGGCTACGAGCAGTACTTC	CASSALAGGYEQYF
TRBV19	TRBJ1-2	-	few	TGTGCCAGCCGCGAAACAGGGTTCTTTGGCTACACCTTC	CASRETGFFGYTF
TRBV5-1	TRBJ2-2	-	-	TGCGCCAGCAGTTCGGGGGTCACCGGGGAGCTGTTTTTT	CASSSGVTGELFF
TRBV7-9	TRBJ1-2	-	few	TGTGCCAGCAGCTTAGTTGGGGACACACATTACTATGGCTACACCTTC	CASSLVGDTHYYGYTF
TRBV5-7	TRBJ1-1	-	-	TGTGCCAGCAGCTTATCTTACAGGGTATTTGAAGCTTTCTTT	CASSLSYRVFEAFF
TRBV30	TRBJ2-1	TRBD2	few	TGTGCCTGGAGTGTGACTAGCGGGGGCTACAATGAGCAGTTCTTC	CAWSVTSGGYNEQFF
TRBV11-2	TRBJ1-3	-	-	TGTGCCAGCAGCTTAGTCTACTCTGGAAACACCATATATTTT	CASSLVYSGNTIYF
TRBV9	TRBJ2-1	TRBD2	-	TGTGCCAGCAGCGTCCGGGGGGTGGGGCAGCTCTACAATGAGCAGTTCTTC	CASSVRGVGQLYNEQFF
TRBV6-5	TRBJ2-5	TRBD1	once	TGTGCCAGCAGTTACTCGACAGGGAGAGAGACCCAGTACTTC	CASSYSTGRETQYF
TRBV5-5	TRBJ2-7	-	once	TGTGCCAGCAGCTTCCCGGGGTCCTACGAGCAGTACTTC	CASSFPGSYEQYF
TRBV6-5	TRBJ2-7	TRBD2	few	TGTGCCGCCAGTCTGGGGGGGGGTTCCTACGAGCAGTACTTC	CAASLGGGSYEQYF
TRBV19	TRBJ1-1	TRBD1	-	TGTGCCAGTAGTATTTTCCAGGGGGTGGCTGAAGCTTTCTTT	CASSIFQGVAEAFF
TRBV28	TRBJ2-3	TRBD2	-	TGTGCCAGCACCGGACTAGCTACTAGCACAGATACGCAGTATTTT	CASTGLATSTDTQYF
TRBV29-1	TRBJ1-1	-	-	TGCAGCGTTCATAGGGGGGGTTATACGGCTGAAGCTTTCTTT	CSVHRGGYTAEAFF
TRBV6-2/TRBV6-3	TRBJ2-5	-	few	TGTGCCAGCAGTTGGGGGCTAGCGGAAGAGACCCAGTACTTC	CASSWGLAEETQYF
TRBV15	TRBJ2-7	TRBD2	-	TGTGCCACCAGCAGAGATCGGTCTCTTAGCGGGAGTTCCGACGAGCAGTACTTC	CATSRDRSLSGSSDEQYF
TRBV5-6	TRBJ2-1	TRBD2	-	TGTGCCAGCAGTCCGACCATCCTGGGGGGGGTCAATGAGCAGTTCTTC	CASSPTILGGVNEQFF
TRBV7-2	TRBJ2-5	TRBD2	-	TGTGCCAGCAGCAAGAGCGGGAGGAGCCAAGAGACCCAGTACTTC	CASSKSGRSQETQYF
TRBV5-4	TRBJ2-5	TRBD2	few	TGTGCCAGCAGCCAGCGGGACCTATTAGAGACCCAGTACTTC	CASSQRDLLETQYF
TRBV7-2	TRBJ2-2	TRBD1	-	TGTGCCAGCAGCCGGGACAGGGGCTACACCGGGGAGCTGTTTTTT	CASSRDRGYTGELFF
TRBV6-1	TRBJ1-6	-	-	TGTGCCAGCAGTGAAAGCCCCTCCGTTTCACCCCTCCACTTT	CASSESPSVSPLHF
TRBV19	TRBJ2-7	TRBD1	few	TGTGCCAGTAGTACGGACAGGGAGACCTACGAGCAGTACTTC	CASSTDRETYEQYF
TRBV5-1	TRBJ2-1	-	-	TGCGCCAGCAGCTTGGAAGGGGGCAATGAGCAGTTCTTC	CASSLEGGNEQFF
TRBV18	TRBJ1-4	-	few	TGTGCCAGCGGAGACCGGTGGACTAATGAAAAACTGTTTTTT	CASGDRWTNEKLFF
TRBV29-1	TRBJ2-7	-	-	TGCAGCGGGACAGTGCGCGACGAGCAGTACTTC	CSGTVRDEQYF
TRBV29-1	TRBJ1-2	-	-	TGCAGCGTGGACCGGGACAATTATGGCTACACCTTC	CSVDRDNYGYTF
TRBV6-1	TRBJ2-5	-	-	TGTGCCAGCAGTGATGGTGTGGGGCCTCAAGAGACCCAGTACTTC	CASSDGVGPQETQYF
TRBV12-3/TRBV12-4	TRBJ2-7	-	-	TGTGCCAGCGACAGGGGAGGGGAGCAGTACTTC	CASDRGGEQYF
TRBV19	TRBJ2-1	-	-	TGTGCCAGTAGTAGGGCTCTTGAGCAGTTCTTC	CASSRALEQFF
TRBV21-1	TRBJ1-1	-	-	TGTGCCAGCACCCCCGGGGACAGGGGGCACACTGAAGCTTTCTTT	CASTPGDRGHTEAFF
TRBV6-4	TRBJ1-1	-	-	TGTGCCAGCAGAGAGGACAGAAACACTGAAGCTTTCTTT	CASREDRNTEAFF
TRBV5-1	TRBJ1-3	TRBD1	-	TGCGCCAGCAGCTTCGGGACAGGGGGCGATTCTGGAAACACCATATATTTT	CASSFGTGGDSGNTIYF
TRBV5-1	TRBJ2-2	-	-	TGCGCCAGCAGCTCAACGGACAGGAACACCGGGGAGCTGTTTTTT	CASSSTDRNTGELFF
TRBV3-1/TRBV3-2	TRBJ1-4	-	-	TGTGCCAGCAGCCAAGGCGTCGGGGGGATAAATGAAAAACTGTTTTTT	CASSQGVGGINEKLFF
TRBV6-6	TRBJ1-2	-	few	TGTGCCAGCAGAGCATACTATGGCTACACCTTC	CASRAYYGYTF
TRBV19	TRBJ2-5	-	-	TGTGCCAGTAGAGGACGGGGACTTGCGGAGACCCAGTACTTC	CASRGRGLAETQYF
TRBV15	TRBJ1-6	TRBD1	-	TGTGCCACCAGCAGACCCCAACGGACAGGGAGTAATTCACCCCTCCACTTT	CATSRPQRTGSNSPLHF
TRBV7-9	TRBJ2-2	TRBD2	once	TGTGCCAGCCAAGGGGAAATGCTAGCGGAGGACACCGGGGAGCTGTTTTTT	CASQGEMLAEDTGELFF
TRBV2	TRBJ2-7	-	-	TGTGCCAGCAGGGGGAGGCTGGTCTCCTACGAGCAGTACTTC	CASRGRLVSYEQYF
TRBV6-6	TRBJ2-6	TRBD1	once	TGTGCCAGCAGTTCCCAAGGACAGGGCGCGACTCTGACTTTC	CASSSQGQGATLTF
TRBV5-1	TRBJ2-3	TRBD1	-	TGCGCCAGCAGCCCGGGACAGGGTGCAGATACGCAGTATTTT	CASSPGQGADTQYF
TRBV19	TRBJ2-1	TRBD1	-	TGTGCCAGTAGAGGGACAGGGGGCTACAATGAGCAGTTCTTC	CASRGTGGYNEQFF
TRBV20-1	TRBJ2-3	TRBD1	-	TGCAGTGCTAGTCCACAGGGACAGGGTAGCACAGATACGCAGTATTTT	CSASPQGQGSTDTQYF
TRBV6-5	TRBJ1-4	TRBD1	-	TGTGCCAGCAAGGAGGGACAGGCGGAAAAACTGTTTTTT	CASKEGQAEKLFF
TRBV19	TRBJ2-1	TRBD2	-	TGTGCCAGTAGCCTCCAGCACTCTAGCGGTCCCAATGAGCAGTTCTTC	CASSLQHSSGPNEQFF
TRBV9	TRBJ1-4	-	once	TGTGCCAGCAGCCCTGCAGGGAATAATGAAAAACTGTTTTTT	CASSPAGNNEKLFF
TRBV5-4	TRBJ2-7	TRBD1	-	TGTGCCAGCAGCTCGGGGGGACAGGGTCTCTTCTACGAGCAGTACTTC	CASSSGGQGLFYEQYF
TRBV27	TRBJ2-2	TRBD1	-	TGTGCCAGCAGTTTATCGTGGGACAGGGGGCTGTTTTTT	CASSLSWDRGLFF
TRBV11-2	TRBJ1-1	TRBD1	-	TGTGCCAGCAGCTTAAATTGGAGACAGGGCTATGAAGCTTTCTTT	CASSLNWRQGYEAFF
TRBV18	TRBJ2-5	TRBD2	-	TGTGCCAGCCGACCCCGGGAGGGGCAAGAGACCCAGTACTTC	CASRPREGQETQYF
TRBV29-1	TRBJ2-2	TRBD1	-	TGCAGCGGAACACAGGGGGCCGGGGAGCTGTTTTTT	CSGTQGAGELFF
TRBV7-2	TRBJ1-5	TRBD1	-	TGTGCCAGCAGCCAGAGACAGGGCGACCAGCCCCAGCATTTT	CASSQRQGDQPQHF
TRBV5-1	TRBJ1-1	-	-	TGCGCCAGCAGCCGGGAGGAGTTGAACACTGAAGCTTTCTTT	CASSREELNTEAFF